The 14 T cell receptor beta chains below come from one sample, sequenced in a study of blood T cell repertoires in COVID-19. Repertoires were generated with immunoSEQ multiplex PCR, while TCRdb's copy carries only in-frame clones and drops some. The repertoire holds about 88,000 clones, with roughly 87% as singletons. The sequencing input was peripheral blood. All receptors come from a male donor with acute or convalescent COVID-19.

This clone has only a few counts. The chain combines TRBV24-1 with TRBJ2-1, with 12 bases identical to TRBD2. The CDR3 extends over 15 amino acids. CDR1 and CDR2 from the germline V gene are KGHDR and SFDVKD. J gave up 5 bases and V 8 bases, and 6 bases lay outside the gene matches. CDR3 sequence reads: CATKASGGANNEQFF. Here the CDR3 DNA reads TGTGCCACCAAGGCTAGCGGGGGGGCCAACAATGAGCAGTTCTTC.

This sequence joins TRBV3-1 (or the pseudogene TRBV3-2) and TRBJ2-5; 10 positions agree with TRBD2. The V gene end was trimmed by 4 bases and the J gene end by 2 bases; junction bases not matched to a gene: 7. Germline V gene sequence: CDR1 LGHDT, CDR2 YNNKEL (reference sequence). The CDR3 extends over 16 amino acids. CDR3 coding DNA: TGTGCCAGCAGCCCAGCGGGACTAGCGAAACAAGAGACCCAGTACTTC. This sequence encodes CASSPAGLAKQETQYF.

The chain has TRBV10-2 and TRBJ1-2; TRBD1 matches 9 bases. Trimming removed 9 bases from V and 4 bases from J; junction bases left unmatched: 6. The CDR3 sequence is 13 residues long. Germline lookup yields CDR1 WSHSY and CDR2 SAAADI. CDR3 protein: CASIPGQGYGYTF. In DNA form, the CDR3 reads TGCGCCAGTATTCCGGGACAGGGCTATGGCTACACCTTC.

Here the CDR3 reads CASSLAGLFNEQFF. DNA of the CDR3: TGTGCCAGCAGCCTAGCGGGCTTGTTCAATGAGCAGTTCTTC. The chain combines TRBV27 with TRBJ2-1, with TRBD2 identical over 8 bases. The germline V gene has CDR1 MNHEY and CDR2 SMNVEV (reference sequence). J was trimmed by 6 bases and V by 6 bases; bases with no gene match: 7. The CDR3 sequence is 14 residues long.

This clone was found a few times. In DNA form, the CDR3 reads TGTGCCAGTAACCGACAGTTAAGCAGCGGGGAGCTGTTTTTT. Its protein is CASNRQLSSGELFF. The chain joins TRBV19 to TRBJ2-2, with D possibly TRBD1 on 5 matching bases. Per germline, CDR1 LNHDA and CDR2 SQIVND (reference sequence). This CDR3 spans 14 amino acids. V lost 7 bases and J lost 7, with 16 bases in between. Using reference TRBV19 and TRBJ2-2 for the parts outside the CDR3, the full variable domain is DGGITQSPKYLFRKEGQNVTLSCEQNLNHDAMYWYRQDPGQGLRLIYYSQIVNDFQKGDIAEGYSVSREKKESFPLTVTSAQKNPTAFYLCASNRQLSSGELFFGEGSRLTVL.

The chain links TRBV7-2 to TRBJ1-1; D gene ambiguous. Germline V gene sequence: CDR1 SGHTA, CDR2 FQGNSA. The CDR3 runs to 13 residues. Trimming shortened V by 5 bases and J by 2 bases, and 9 bases separated the two germline ends. This CDR3 is CASSISANTEAFF. The CDR3 DNA reads TGTGCCAGCAGCATAAGCGCCAACACTGAAGCTTTCTTT. The full variable domain, with the rest looked up from reference TRBV7-2 and TRBJ1-1, is GAGVSQSPSNKVTEKGKDVELRCDPISGHTALYWYRQSLGQGLEFLIYFQGNSAPDKSGLPSDRFSAERTGGSVSTLTIQRTQQEDSAVYLCASSISANTEAFFGQGTRLTVV.

J is TRBJ2-7 and V is TRBV18, with 7 bases identical to TRBD1. From germline, CDR1 is KGHSH and CDR2 LQKENI. The V and J ends lost 5 bases and 3 bases, in that order; junction bases with no gene match: 4. This CDR3 spans 13 amino acids. The CDR3 DNA follows: TGTGCCAGCTCAAGTAGGGACAGCTACGAGCAGTACTTC. Its protein product is CASSSRDSYEQYF.

The chain combines TRBV6-2 or TRBV6-3 with TRBJ2-5; 7 bases line up with TRBD1. V shed 2 bases, J shed 0 bases, and the junction held 6 bases outside the gene matches. This CDR3 is 16 amino acids long. Germline assignment: CDR1 MNHEY and CDR2 SVGEGT. CDR3 protein: CASSYEGRGYQETQYF. The CDR3 DNA sequence: TGTGCCAGCAGTTACGAAGGCAGGGGGTACCAAGAGACCCAGTACTTC.

J is TRBJ1-3 and V is TRBV5-1; D is perhaps TRBD1 (6 bases). Germline loops: CDR1 SGHRS, CDR2 YFSETQ. The CDR3 contains 19 residues. Between the trimmed V and J ends, which lost 0 bases and 0 bases, there was a span of 19 bases. This CDR3 is CASSLVGTGLSGSGNTIYF. The CDR3 region has the DNA TGCGCCAGCAGCTTGGTGGGAACAGGGCTGTCTGGCTCTGGAAACACCATATATTTT.

The CDR3: CASKSDGGEKLFF. The CDR3 DNA reads TGTGCCAGTAAATCGGATGGAGGTGAAAAACTGTTTTTT. V gene TRBV19 combines with J gene TRBJ1-4; unclear D gene. This CDR3 region has 13 residues. CDR1 and CDR2 (germline): LNHDA, SQIVND (reference sequence). The V end was cut by 7 bases, the J end by 7 bases, with 13 bases between.

J is TRBJ1-3 and V is TRBV7-8, with D maybe TRBD1 (6 bases). Looked up from germline, CDR1 is SGHVS and CDR2 is FQNEAQ. The V and J ends lost 0 bases and 5 bases respectively, with 11 bases between them. This CDR3 has 15 residues. The CDR3 bases are TGTGCCAGCAGCTTAGCGCTACAGGGTAGAAACACCATATATTTT. Protein product: CASSLALQGRNTIYF.

V is TRBV24-1 and J is TRBJ2-1; TRBD1 matches at 8 bases. Germline CDR1 reads KGHDR; CDR2 reads SFDVKD. The CDR3 has 16 amino acids. J gave up 4 bases and V 1 base, and 5 bases lay outside the gene matches. DNA of the CDR3: TGTGCCACCAGTGATTTTGGGCAGGGGGCATACAATGAGCAGTTCTTC. It is translated as CATSDFGQGAYNEQFF.

J is TRBJ1-1 and V is TRBV6-5; possible D gene TRBD1, 5 bases. Trimming took off 6 bases at V and 2 bases at J, with 10 bases between the two ends. Germline V CDR1 and CDR2: MNHEY, SVGAGI. There are 13 residues in the CDR3. CDR3 amino acids: CASSQGINTEAFF. In DNA, the CDR3 is TGTGCCAGCAGCCAGGGAATCAACACTGAAGCTTTCTTT.

V usage is TRBV6-5 and J usage is TRBJ2-1, with 9 bases aligning to TRBD2. Trimming cost V 6 bases and J 8 bases; bases outside gene matches: 5. The CDR3 consists of 13 residues. Germline CDR1 MNHEY, CDR2 SVGAGI. The CDR3 bases are TGTGCCAGCAGGGCGGGGGGGCGGTATGAGCAGTTCTTC. Translated: CASRAGGRYEQFF.